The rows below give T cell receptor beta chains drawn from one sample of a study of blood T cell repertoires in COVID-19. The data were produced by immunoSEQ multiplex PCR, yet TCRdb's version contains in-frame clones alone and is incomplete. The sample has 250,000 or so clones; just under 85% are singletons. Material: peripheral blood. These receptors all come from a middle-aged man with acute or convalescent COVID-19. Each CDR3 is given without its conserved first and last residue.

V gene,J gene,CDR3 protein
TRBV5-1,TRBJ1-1,ASRHRGNTEAF
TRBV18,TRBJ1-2,ASSPVSASDYGYT
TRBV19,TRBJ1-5,ASSMRAGGGQPQH
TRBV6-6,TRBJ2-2,ASSLLAGAVGELF
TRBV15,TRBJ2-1,ATSPSSSYNEQF
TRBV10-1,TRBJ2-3,ASSELSGASTDTQY
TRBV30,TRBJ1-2,AWSPDRGQGRGYT
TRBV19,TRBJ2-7,ASSKGLAGASIPYEQY
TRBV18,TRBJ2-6,ASSPIDSSGANVLT
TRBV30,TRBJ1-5,AWSGGLYSNQPQH